This TCR beta chain was identified in a study of regulatory dendritic cells for organ transplantation. Study-wide points: Of resting T cell subsets, memory CD8+ had the most alloreactive clonotypes. Mature dendritic cells appeared to drive more memory CD8+ clonal expansion than regulatory ones. Naive CD4+ and CD8+ repertoires were highly diverse; memory CD8+ was most oligoclonal.

The V gene's germline CDR1 is MNHEY and CDR2 SVGAGI. This CDR3 comprises 14 residues. The J segment lost 3 bases and the V segment lost 7 bases, leaving 6 bases of the junction unmatched. This clone has just one count. Its antigen is unknown. Sequencing was performed with immunoSEQ multiplex PCR; in TCRdb, only in-frame clones are kept and a portion is missing. Here the sample spans about 28,000 clones, around 83% being singletons. The sample taken for sequencing was naive CD4+ T cells from blood. Subset defined: CD45RA+ naive T cells. The chain joins TRBV6-5 to TRBJ2-7; 10 positions match TRBD2. This TCR was recovered from a human donor in good health. CDR3 DNA sequence: TGTGCCAGCAATAGCGGGGGGTGGGACTACGAGCAGTACTTC. Amino acids: CASNSGGWDYEQYF.